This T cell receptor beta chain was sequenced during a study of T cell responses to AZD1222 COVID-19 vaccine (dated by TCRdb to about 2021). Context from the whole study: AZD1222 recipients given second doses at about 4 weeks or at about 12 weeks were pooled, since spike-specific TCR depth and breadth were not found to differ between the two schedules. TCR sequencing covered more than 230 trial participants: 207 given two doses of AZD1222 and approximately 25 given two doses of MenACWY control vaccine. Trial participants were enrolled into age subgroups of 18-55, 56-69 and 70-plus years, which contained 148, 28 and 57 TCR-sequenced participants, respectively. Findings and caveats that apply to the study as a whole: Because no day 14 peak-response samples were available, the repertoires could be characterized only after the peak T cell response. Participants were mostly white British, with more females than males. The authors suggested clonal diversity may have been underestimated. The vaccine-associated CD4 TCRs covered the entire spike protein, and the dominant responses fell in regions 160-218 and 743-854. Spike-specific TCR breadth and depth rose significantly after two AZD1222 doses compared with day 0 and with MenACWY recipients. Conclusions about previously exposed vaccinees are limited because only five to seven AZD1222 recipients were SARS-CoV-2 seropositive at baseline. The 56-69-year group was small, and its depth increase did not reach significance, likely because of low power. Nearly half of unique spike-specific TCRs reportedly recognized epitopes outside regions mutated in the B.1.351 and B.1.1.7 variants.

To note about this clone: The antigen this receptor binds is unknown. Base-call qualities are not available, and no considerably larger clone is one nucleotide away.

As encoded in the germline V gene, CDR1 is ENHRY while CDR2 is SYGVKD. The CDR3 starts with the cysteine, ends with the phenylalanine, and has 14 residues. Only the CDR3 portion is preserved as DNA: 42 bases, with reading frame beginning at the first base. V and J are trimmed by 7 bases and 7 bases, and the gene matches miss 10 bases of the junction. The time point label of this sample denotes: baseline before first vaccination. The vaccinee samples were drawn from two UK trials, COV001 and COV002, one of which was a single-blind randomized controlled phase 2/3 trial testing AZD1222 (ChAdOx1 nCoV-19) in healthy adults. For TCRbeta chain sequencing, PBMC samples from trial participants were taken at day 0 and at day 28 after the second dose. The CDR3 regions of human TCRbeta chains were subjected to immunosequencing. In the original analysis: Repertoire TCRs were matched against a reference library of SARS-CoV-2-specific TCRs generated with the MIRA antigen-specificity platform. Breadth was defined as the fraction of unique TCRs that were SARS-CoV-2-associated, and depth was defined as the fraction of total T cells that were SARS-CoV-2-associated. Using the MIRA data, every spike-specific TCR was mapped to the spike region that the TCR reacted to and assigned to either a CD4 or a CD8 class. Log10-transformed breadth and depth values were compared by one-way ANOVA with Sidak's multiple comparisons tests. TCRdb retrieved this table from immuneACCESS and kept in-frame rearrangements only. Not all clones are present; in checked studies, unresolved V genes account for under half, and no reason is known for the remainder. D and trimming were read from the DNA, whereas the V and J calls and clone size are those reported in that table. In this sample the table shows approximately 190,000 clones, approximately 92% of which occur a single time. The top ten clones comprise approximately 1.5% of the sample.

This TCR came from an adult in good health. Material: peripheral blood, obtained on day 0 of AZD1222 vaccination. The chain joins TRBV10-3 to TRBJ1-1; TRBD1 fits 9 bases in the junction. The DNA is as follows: TGTGCCATCAAATCGACAGGGGGAAGTGTTGAAGCTTTCTTT. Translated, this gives CAIKSTGGSVEAFF.